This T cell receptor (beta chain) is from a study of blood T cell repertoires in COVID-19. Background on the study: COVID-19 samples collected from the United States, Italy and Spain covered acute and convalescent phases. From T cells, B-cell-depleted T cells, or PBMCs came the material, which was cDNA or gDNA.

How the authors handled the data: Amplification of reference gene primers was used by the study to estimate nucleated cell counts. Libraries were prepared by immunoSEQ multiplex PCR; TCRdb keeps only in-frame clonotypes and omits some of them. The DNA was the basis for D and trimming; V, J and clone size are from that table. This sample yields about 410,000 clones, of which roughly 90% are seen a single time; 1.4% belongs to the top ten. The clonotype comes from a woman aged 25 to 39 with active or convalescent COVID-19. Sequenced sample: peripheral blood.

The CDR3 DNA reads TGTGCCAGCAGTTTCTCTACGGGCGGGGGCCCCACCGATGAGCAGTTCTTC. Protein: CASSFSTGGGPTDEQFF. The rearrangement uses TRBV28 and TRBJ2-1; the D gene is possibly TRBD2 (7 bases). The germline gives CDR1 MDHEN, CDR2 SYDVKM. The V gene lost 3 bases and the J gene lost 8 bases, with 23 bases spanning the gap. This CDR3 is built from 17 residues.